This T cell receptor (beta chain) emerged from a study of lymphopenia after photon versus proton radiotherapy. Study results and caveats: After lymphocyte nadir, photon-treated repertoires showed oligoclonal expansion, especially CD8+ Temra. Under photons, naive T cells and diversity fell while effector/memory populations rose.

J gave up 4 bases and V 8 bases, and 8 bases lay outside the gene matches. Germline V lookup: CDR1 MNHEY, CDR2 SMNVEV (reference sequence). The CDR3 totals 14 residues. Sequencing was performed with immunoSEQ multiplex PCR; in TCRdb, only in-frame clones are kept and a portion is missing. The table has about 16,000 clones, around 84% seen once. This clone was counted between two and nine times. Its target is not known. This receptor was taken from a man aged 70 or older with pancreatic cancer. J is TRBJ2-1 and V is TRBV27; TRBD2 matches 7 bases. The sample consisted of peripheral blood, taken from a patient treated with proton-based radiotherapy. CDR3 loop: CASGGDGTYNEQFF. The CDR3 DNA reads TGTGCCAGCGGGGGGGACGGGACTTACAATGAGCAGTTCTTC.